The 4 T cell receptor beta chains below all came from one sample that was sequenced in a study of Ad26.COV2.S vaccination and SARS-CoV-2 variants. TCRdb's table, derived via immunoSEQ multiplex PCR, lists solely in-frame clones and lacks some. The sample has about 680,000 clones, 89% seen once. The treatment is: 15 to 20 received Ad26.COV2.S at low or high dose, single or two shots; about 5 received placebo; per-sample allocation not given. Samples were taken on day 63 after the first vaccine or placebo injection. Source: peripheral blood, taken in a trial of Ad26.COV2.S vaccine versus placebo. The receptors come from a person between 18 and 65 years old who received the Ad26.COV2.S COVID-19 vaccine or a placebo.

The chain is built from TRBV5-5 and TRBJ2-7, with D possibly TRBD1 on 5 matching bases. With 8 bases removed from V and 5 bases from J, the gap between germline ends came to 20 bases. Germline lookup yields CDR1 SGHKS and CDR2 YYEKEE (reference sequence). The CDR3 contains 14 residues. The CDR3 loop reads CASILGQGSHEQYF. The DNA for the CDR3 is TGTGCCAGTATCCTCGGGCAGGGAAGCCACGAGCAGTACTTC.

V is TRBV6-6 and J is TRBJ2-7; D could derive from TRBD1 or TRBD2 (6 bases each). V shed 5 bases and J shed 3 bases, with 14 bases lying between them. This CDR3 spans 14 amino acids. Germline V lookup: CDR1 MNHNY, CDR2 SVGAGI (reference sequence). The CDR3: CASSRSRDNYEQYF. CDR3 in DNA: TGTGCCAGCAGTCGATCGCGGGACAACTACGAGCAGTACTTC.

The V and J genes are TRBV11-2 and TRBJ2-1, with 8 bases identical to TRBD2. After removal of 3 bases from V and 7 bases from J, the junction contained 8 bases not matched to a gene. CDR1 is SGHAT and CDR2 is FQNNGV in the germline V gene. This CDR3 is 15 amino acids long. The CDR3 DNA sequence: TGTGCCAGCAGCTTTGGCGGGAGGATCGGGAATGAGCAGTTCTTC. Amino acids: CASSFGGRIGNEQFF.

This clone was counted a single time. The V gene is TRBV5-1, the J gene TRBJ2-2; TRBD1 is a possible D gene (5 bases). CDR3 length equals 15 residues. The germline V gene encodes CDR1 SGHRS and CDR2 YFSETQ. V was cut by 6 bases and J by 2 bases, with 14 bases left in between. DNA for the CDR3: TGCGCCAGCACCGTCGACAGCCCCAACACCGGGGAGCTGTTTTTT. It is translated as CASTVDSPNTGELFF. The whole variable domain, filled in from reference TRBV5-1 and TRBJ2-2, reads KAGVTQTPRYLIKTRGQQVTLSCSPISGHRSVSWYQQTPGQGLQFLFEYFSETQRNKGNFPGRFSGRQFSNSRSEMNVSTLELGDSALYLCASTVDSPNTGELFFGEGSRLTVL.